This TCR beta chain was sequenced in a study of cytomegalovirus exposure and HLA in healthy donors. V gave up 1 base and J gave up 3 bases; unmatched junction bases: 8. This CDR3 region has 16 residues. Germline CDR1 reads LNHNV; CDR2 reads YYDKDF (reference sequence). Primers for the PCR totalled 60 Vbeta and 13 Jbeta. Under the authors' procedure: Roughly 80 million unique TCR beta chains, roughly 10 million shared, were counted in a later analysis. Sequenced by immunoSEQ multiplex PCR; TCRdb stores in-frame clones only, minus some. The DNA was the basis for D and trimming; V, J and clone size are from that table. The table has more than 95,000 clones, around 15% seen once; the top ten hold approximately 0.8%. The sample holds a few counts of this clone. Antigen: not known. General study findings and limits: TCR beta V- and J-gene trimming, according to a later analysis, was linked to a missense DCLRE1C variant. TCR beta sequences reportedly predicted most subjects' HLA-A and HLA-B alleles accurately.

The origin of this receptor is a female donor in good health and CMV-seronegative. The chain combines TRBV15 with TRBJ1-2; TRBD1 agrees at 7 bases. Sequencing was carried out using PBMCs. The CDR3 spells CATSRALGDSHYGYTF. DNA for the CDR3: TGTGCCACCAGCAGAGCCTTGGGGGACAGCCACTATGGCTACACCTTC.